The 26 T cell receptor beta chains below come from one sample, sequenced in a study of immune evolution from preneoplasia to lung adenocarcinoma (dated by TCRdb to 2020 to 2022). Library preparation used the immunoSEQ multiplex PCR assay. TCRdb obtained this table from immuneACCESS and retained in-frame rearrangements with V and J assigned. These tables miss some clones; where compared with another copy, unresolved V genes account for less than half of the shortfall, and the remainder is unexplained. In all, the sample holds around 16,000 clones, and 86% of those were seen once. The ten top clones hold around 2.6% of the sample. The sequenced material came from FFPE invasive lung adenocarcinoma tissue. The sample's cell subset or site label is to be understood as: frankly invasive lung adenocarcinoma (ADC). These receptors were obtained from a person between 65 and 79 years old with invasive lung adenocarcinoma.

This sequence joins TRBV19 and TRBJ2-3, with 10 bases matching TRBD2. V shed 3 bases, J shed 5 bases, and the junction held 2 bases outside the gene matches. CDR3 size: 14 residues. Germline-derived CDR1 and CDR2 are LNHDA and SQIVND (reference sequence). The CDR3 loop is CASSISGGGDTQYF. The CDR3 nucleotides read TGTGCCAGTAGTATCAGCGGGGGGGGAGATACGCAGTATTTT.

This chain joins TRBV19 and TRBJ2-5, with D possibly being TRBD2 (5 bases). The CDR3 covers 13 residues. Trimming left V 8 bases short and J 4 bases short, with 14 bases between. Germline-derived CDR1 and CDR2 are LNHDA and SQIVND (reference sequence). Here the CDR3 DNA reads TGTGCCAGTGCGAGGAGGTCAGGAGAGACCCAGTACTTC. This codes for CASARRSGETQYF.

The chain couples TRBV29-1 to TRBJ2-2; 12 bases fit TRBD2. Germline lookup yields CDR1 SQVTM and CDR2 ANQGSEA. The CDR3 totals 19 residues. The trim removed 7 bases at V and 0 bases at J, leaving 15 bases unmatched. CDR3 coding DNA: TGCAGCGCTTCCCGACTAGCGGGAGTGGTTCCCTCGAACACCGGGGAGCTGTTTTTT. Encoded protein: CSASRLAGVVPSNTGELFF.

J is TRBJ1-3 and V is TRBV7-8; D might be TRBD1 (5 bases). With 5 bases removed from V and 0 bases from J, the gap between germline ends came to 14 bases. CDR1 SGHVS and CDR2 FQNEAQ come from the germline V gene. This CDR3 region has 16 residues. CDR3 amino acids: CASSIRDGFSGNTIYF. The DNA of the CDR3 is TGTGCCAGCAGCATAAGGGACGGTTTCTCTGGAAACACCATATATTTT.

This chain uses TRBV18 with TRBJ2-5; D gene ambiguous. Germline CDR1 reads KGHSH; CDR2 reads LQKENI. Trimming stripped 5 bases from V and 0 bases from J, with 10 bases between. The CDR3 is 14 residues long. The CDR3 is CASSSYGDQETQYF. In DNA, the CDR3 is TGTGCCAGCTCATCTTATGGGGACCAAGAGACCCAGTACTTC.

This clone ranks as medium-sized. V usage is TRBV7-9 and J usage is TRBJ1-1, with 9 bases identical to TRBD1. CDR3 length equals 16 residues. V dropped 5 bases and J dropped 1; count of bases not matched to a gene: 8. Germline CDR1 reads SEHNR; CDR2 reads FQNEAQ (reference sequence). The CDR3, as DNA: TGTGCCAGCAGCCAAACAGGGGGCCGGGGGAACACTGAAGCTTTCTTT. It encodes CASSQTGGRGNTEAFF.

The V call is TRBV29-1, the J call TRBJ2-2; 9 nucleotides match TRBD1. CDR1 and CDR2 (germline): SQVTM, ANQGSEA. V lost 5 bases to trimming and J lost 6 bases; unmatched junction nucleotides: 4. The CDR3 is made up of 13 amino acids. CDR3 nucleotides: TGCAGCGTTCGAAGACAGGGGGCCGGGGAGCTGTTTTTT. Its protein product is CSVRRQGAGELFF.

This clone was counted once. V and J are TRBV6-5 and TRBJ2-7; TRBD1 might be the D (5 bases). The CDR3 is 14 amino acids. Trimming stripped 4 bases from V and 5 bases from J, with 15 bases between. The germline V gene encodes CDR1 MNHEY and CDR2 SVGAGI. The CDR3 sequence is CASSSTGKGNEQYF. The CDR3 bases are TGTGCCAGCAGTTCCACCGGTAAGGGGAACGAGCAGTACTTC.

This clone was found a few times. The chain combines TRBV5-6 with TRBJ1-5; no clear D gene. The germline V and J ends were trimmed by 1 base and 1 base, with 6 bases remaining between them. Germline CDR1 is SGHDT and CDR2 is YYEEEE. CDR3 length equals 14 residues. The CDR3 here is CASSLWESNQPQHF. CDR3 bases: TGTGCCAGCAGCTTGTGGGAGAGCAATCAGCCCCAGCATTTT. Complete variable domain (other parts from reference TRBV5-6 and TRBJ1-5): DAGVTQSPTHLIKTRGQQVTLRCSPKSGHDTVSWYQQALGQGPQFIFQYYEEEERQRGNFPDRFSGHQFPNYSSELNVNALLLGDSALYLCASSLWESNQPQHFGDGTRLSIL.

CDR3 residues: CSARFGDEQYF. Written as DNA, the CDR3 is TGCAGTGCTAGGTTCGGGGATGAGCAGTACTTC. The chain combines TRBV20-1 with TRBJ2-7; perhaps TRBD2 as D (5 bases). Germline assignment: CDR1 DFQATT and CDR2 SNEGSKA (reference sequence). V lost 3 bases, J lost 7 bases, and 10 bases lay in between. The CDR3 covers 11 residues.

The chain links TRBV28 to TRBJ2-5; 10 positions agree with TRBD1. The CDR3 totals 14 residues. J lost 7 bases, V lost 5 bases, and 7 bases had no gene match. CDR1 and CDR2 (germline): MDHEN, SYDVKM. The CDR3: CASSRTGGEATQYF. Written as DNA, the CDR3 is TGTGCCAGCAGTCGGACAGGGGGAGAGGCGACCCAGTACTTC.

This chain links TRBV5-4 with TRBJ1-5; no clear D gene. Germline-derived CDR1 and CDR2 are SGHNT and YYREEE (reference sequence). V lost 4 bases and J lost 0, with 14 bases in between. The CDR3 is 16 residues long. The CDR3 region is CASSPGPPYSNQPQHF. In DNA form, the CDR3 reads TGTGCCAGCAGCCCCGGCCCCCCTTATAGCAATCAGCCCCAGCATTTT. The full variable domain, completed using reference TRBV5-4 and TRBJ1-5, is ETGVTQSPTHLIKTRGQQVTLRCSSQSGHNTVSWYQQALGQGPQFIFQYYREEENGRGNFPPRFSGLQFPNYSSELNVNALELDDSALYLCASSPGPPYSNQPQHFGDGTRLSIL.

The V gene is TRBV29-1, the J gene TRBJ2-3, with D tentatively TRBD1 (6 bases). The CDR3 spans 14 residues. Trimming took 2 bases from V and 4 from J, leaving 13 bases between them. Per the germline V gene, CDR1 is SQVTM and CDR2 is ANQGSEA. Written as DNA, the CDR3 is TGCAGCGTTGAACCGACAGGCGCCCCAGATACGCAGTATTTT. Translating it yields CSVEPTGAPDTQYF.

This sequence joins TRBV7-2 and TRBJ2-1, with a tentative D call TRBD2 (5 bases). CDR3 length: 14 residues. Trimming shortened V by 5 bases and J by 4 bases, and 12 bases separated the two germline ends. The germline gives CDR1 SGHTA, CDR2 FQGNSA. CDR3 coding DNA: TGTGCCAGCAGCCGACCGGGAAATTACAATGAGCAGTTCTTC. Its protein is CASSRPGNYNEQFF.

This sequence joins TRBV25-1 and TRBJ2-2; the match to TRBD1 covers 7 bases. Germline V gene data show CDR1 as MGHDK and CDR2 as SYGVNS. V shed 3 bases and J 4 bases; nucleotides not matched to a gene: 8. CDR3 length: 16 amino acids. The DNA of the CDR3 is TGTGCCAGCAGTGACGCCGGTACAGGGGTCACCGGGGAGCTGTTTTTT. Its protein is CASSDAGTGVTGELFF.

As regards this clone: Mismatch with germline at one junction end may stem from a read error. The chain couples TRBV5-1 to TRBJ1-1; D may be TRBD1 (6 bases). Germline loops: CDR1 SGHRS, CDR2 YFSETQ. The CDR3 is 14 residues long. The CDR3 DNA is TGCGCCAGCAACTTGCAGGGGTCGAACACTGAAGCTTTCTTT. Translated, it gives CASNLQGSNTEAFF.

The chain couples TRBV11-2 to TRBJ2-5; D is ambiguous. V was clipped by 4 bases and J by 3 bases, with 6 bases between them. Germline V CDR1 and CDR2: SGHAT, FQNNGV. This CDR3 contains 12 residues. CDR3 amino acids: CASSSPEETQYF. The CDR3 nucleotides read TGTGCCAGCAGCTCCCCTGAAGAGACCCAGTACTTC.

This chain uses TRBV5-4 with TRBJ1-2, with 10 positions matching TRBD1. The trim removed 0 bases at V and 3 bases at J, leaving 2 bases unmatched. Looked up from germline, CDR1 is SGHNT and CDR2 is YYREEE (reference sequence). The CDR3 spans 15 residues. CDR3 nucleotide sequence: TGTGCCAGCAGCTTGGAGACAGGGGGCTACTATGGCTACACCTTC. Translated, it gives CASSLETGGYYGYTF.

This clone was found a few times. The rearrangement links TRBV4-2 to TRBJ2-7; D gene ambiguous. Germline CDR1 and CDR2: LGHNA and YNFKEQ. V was clipped by 4 bases and J by 5 bases, with 9 bases between them. CDR3 length: 12 residues. The CDR3 sequence is CASSPSRDEQYF. CDR3 nucleotide sequence: TGTGCCAGCAGCCCGTCCCGTGACGAGCAGTACTTC.

The rearrangement joins TRBV12-5 to TRBJ2-4; either TRBD1 or TRBD2 may fit D (6 bases each). V was cut by 6 bases and J by 7 bases, with 16 bases left in between. This CDR3 comprises 14 residues. Germline CDR1 and CDR2: LGHNT and FRNRAP. The CDR3 coding sequence is TGTGCTAGTGGCCGGGACATGGGAGGCAACATTCAGTACTTC. The encoded protein is CASGRDMGGNIQYF. Full variable domain (missing parts from reference TRBV12-5 and TRBJ2-4): DARVTQTPRHKVTEMGQEVTMRCQPILGHNTVFWYRQTMMQGLELLAYFRNRAPLDDSGMPKDRFSAEMPDATLATLKIQPSEPRDSAVYFCASGRDMGGNIQYFGAGTRLSVL.

This chain connects TRBV19 to TRBJ2-2; no definite D call. The germline CDR1 and CDR2 sequences are LNHDA and SQIVND (reference sequence). The CDR3 runs 14 residues. The V end was cut by 3 bases, the J end by 7 bases, with 12 bases between. This CDR3 reads CASSMKRDSGELFF. DNA of the CDR3: TGTGCCAGTAGTATGAAAAGGGATAGCGGGGAGCTGTTTTTT.

The chain uses TRBV29-1 and TRBJ2-5; TRBD2 matches at 13 bases. With 3 bases clipped from V and 2 bases from J, the junction kept 6 bases outside the gene matches. Germline V gene sequence: CDR1 SQVTM, CDR2 ANQGSEA. This CDR3 contains 16 residues. The CDR3 coding sequence is TGCAGCGTTGAGGGACTAGCGGGATACGCACAAGAGACCCAGTACTTC. Its protein product is CSVEGLAGYAQETQYF.

This chain joins TRBV29-1 and TRBJ2-3; TRBD1 agrees at 8 bases. This CDR3 region has 14 residues. V lost 6 bases and J lost 5; bases outside the gene matches: 10. Germline V lookup: CDR1 SQVTM, CDR2 ANQGSEA. The CDR3 loop reads CSVPGTGRGDTQYF. The DNA of the CDR3 is TGCAGCGTCCCTGGGACAGGACGAGGAGATACGCAGTATTTT.

CDR3 amino acids: CASSPLSSGPRNEQFF. In DNA form, the CDR3 reads TGTGCCAGCTCACCATTATCCTCGGGACCAAGAAATGAGCAGTTCTTC. V is TRBV18 and J is TRBJ2-1; possibly TRBD1 or TRBD2 for D (5 bases each). The germline CDR1 and CDR2 sequences are KGHSH and LQKENI. This CDR3 contains 16 residues. The ends were cut back, 2 bases at V and 7 bases at J, with 18 bases in the middle.

The chain couples TRBV10-3 to TRBJ1-2; D unclear. The germline gives CDR1 ENHRY, CDR2 SYGVKD. The CDR3 runs 12 residues. V was clipped by 3 bases and J by 6 bases, with 8 bases between them. CDR3 DNA sequence: TGTGCCATCAGTGATTTTAGGGATGGCTACACCTTC. It encodes CAISDFRDGYTF.

The CDR3, as DNA: TGTGCCACCAGCAGGACAGGGGTGGAGACCCAGTACTTC. Translating gives CATSRTGVETQYF. The rearrangement joins TRBV15 to TRBJ2-5; 8 bases are shared with TRBD1. The CDR3 covers 13 residues. CDR1 is LNHNV and CDR2 is YYDKDF in the germline V gene (reference sequence). V lost 3 bases, J lost 5 bases, and 2 bases stayed unmatched.